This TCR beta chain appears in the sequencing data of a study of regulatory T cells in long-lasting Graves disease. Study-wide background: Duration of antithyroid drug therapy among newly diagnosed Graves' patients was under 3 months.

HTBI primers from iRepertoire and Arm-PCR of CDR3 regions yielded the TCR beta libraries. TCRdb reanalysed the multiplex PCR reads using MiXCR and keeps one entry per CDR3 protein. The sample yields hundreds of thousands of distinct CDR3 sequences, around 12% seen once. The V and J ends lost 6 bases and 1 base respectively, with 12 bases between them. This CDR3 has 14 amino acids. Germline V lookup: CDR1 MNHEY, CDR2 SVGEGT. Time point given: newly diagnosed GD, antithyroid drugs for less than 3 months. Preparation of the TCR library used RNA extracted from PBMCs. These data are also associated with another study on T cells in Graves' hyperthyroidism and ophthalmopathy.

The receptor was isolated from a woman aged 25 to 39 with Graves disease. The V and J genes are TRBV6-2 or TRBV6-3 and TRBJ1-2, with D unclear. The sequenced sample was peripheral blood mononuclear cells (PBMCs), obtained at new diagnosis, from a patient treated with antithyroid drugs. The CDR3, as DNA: TGTGCCAGCAGGGAACCGGGAGGTAACTATGGCTACACCTTC. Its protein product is CASREPGGNYGYTF.